The next 3 T cell receptor beta chains were all read from a single sample in a study of T cell responses to AZD1222 COVID-19 vaccine. The data were produced by immunoSEQ multiplex PCR, yet TCRdb's version contains in-frame clones alone and is incomplete. The data contain more than 95,000 clones, about 88% of them singletons. Sequenced here: peripheral blood, sampled on day 0 of AZD1222 vaccination. The receptors shown here come from an adult in good health.

This clone came up once. The V gene is TRBV6-5, the J gene TRBJ2-4; maybe TRBD1 (6 bases). The ends were cut back, 0 bases at V and 8 bases at J, with 14 bases in the middle. The V gene's germline CDR1 is MNHEY and CDR2 SVGAGI. This CDR3 is built from 15 residues. CDR3 coding DNA: TGTGCCAGCAGTTACTCGAGTCTGGGGGCGGACATTCAGTACTTC. As protein: CASSYSSLGADIQYF.

The chain links TRBV6-5 to TRBJ1-3, with D possibly matching TRBD1 (5 bases). Trimming took 6 bases from V and 0 from J, leaving 9 bases between them. Germline values: CDR1 MNHEY, CDR2 SVGAGI. The CDR3 runs 14 residues. CDR3 sequence: CASRVRDSGNTIYF. CDR3 in DNA: TGTGCCAGCAGGGTCAGGGACTCTGGAAACACCATATATTTT.

For this clone: The CDR3 end shows no conserved phenylalanine or tryptophan, and so a read error is likely. The CDR3 DNA reads as TGTGCCAGCAGTCAGACAGGGGGCATTTCACCCCTCCACCTT. It yields the protein CASSQTGGISPLHL. J is TRBJ1-6 and V is TRBV6-5; 10 positions agree with TRBD1. J was trimmed by 9 bases and V by 5 bases; bases with no gene match: 4. Germline V gives CDR1 MNHEY, CDR2 SVGAGI. This CDR3 is built from 14 residues.